A single sample is the source of the 18 T cell receptor beta chains below, sequenced in a study of cytomegalovirus exposure and HLA in healthy donors. Profiling relied on immunoSEQ multiplex PCR, and the TCRdb table lists in-frame clones only, not all of them. The table records 80,000 to 100,000 clones, under 95% of them present only once. Sequences were obtained from PBMCs. These receptor sequences come from a man aged 25 to 40 in good health and CMV-seronegative.

V usage is TRBV21-1 and J usage is TRBJ2-7; the D call of TRBD1 is as the table states it, not checked on the DNA. TRBV21-1 is marked as a pseudogene. CDR3 length: 14 residues. The CDR3 sequence is CASSRGQGACEQYF. The CDR3 bases are TGTGCCAGCAGCCGGGGACAGGGGGCCTGCGAGCAGTACTTC.

As regards this clone: Other DNA sequences within the sample encode an identical CDR3. This chain uses TRBV9 with TRBJ2-2; D is perhaps TRBD2 (5 bases). This CDR3 is 15 amino acids long. V was pared by 0 bases and J by 1 base, with 7 bases between. Germline loops: CDR1 SGDLS, CDR2 YYNGEE. CDR3 bases: TGTGCCAGCAGCGTAGTTGGAGGGAACACCGGGGAGCTGTTTTTT. The encoded protein is CASSVVGGNTGELFF.

A few counts support this clone. V is TRBV6-5 and J is TRBJ2-7, with TRBD2 matching over 10 bases. J was trimmed by 0 bases and V by 8 bases; bases with no gene match: 4. Germline V gives CDR1 MNHEY, CDR2 SVGAGI. There are 14 residues in the CDR3. CDR3 coding DNA: TGTGCCAGCCGAGCGGGGGGGAGCTCCTACGAGCAGTACTTC. This translates into CASRAGGSSYEQYF.

This chain links TRBV27 with TRBJ2-5, with 14 nucleotides matching TRBD2. This CDR3 is built from 17 residues. J was trimmed by 5 bases and V by 5 bases; bases with no gene match: 10. Germline CDR1 and CDR2: MNHEY and SMNVEV (reference sequence). The CDR3 loop is CASSLGTSGSFTETQYF. DNA of the CDR3: TGTGCCAGCAGTCTCGGGACTAGCGGGAGTTTTACGGAGACCCAGTACTTC.

In its sample, this clone was seen once. CDR3 nucleotide sequence: TGTGCCAGCAGTGAAGTGGCCATTTACGAGCAGTACTTC. The encoded protein is CASSEVAIYEQYF. The chain is built from TRBV25-1 and TRBJ2-7, with D uncertain. CDR1 and CDR2 (germline): MGHDK, SYGVNS. This CDR3 is 13 amino acids long. Trimming pared 2 bases from V and 4 bases from J, leaving 9 bases between.

The gene calls are TRBV5-1 and TRBJ1-1; 9 bases match TRBD1. In germline, CDR1 is SGHRS, CDR2 YFSETQ. The J segment lost 1 base and the V segment lost 0 bases, leaving 7 bases of the junction unmatched. This CDR3 has 17 amino acids. CDR3 amino acids: CASSLDGRDRENTEAFF. In nucleotides, the CDR3 is TGCGCCAGCAGCTTGGATGGTCGGGACAGGGAGAACACTGAAGCTTTCTTT.

The rearrangement uses TRBV6-1 and TRBJ2-7; TRBD1 agrees at 7 bases. Germline V gene lookup returns CDR1 MNHNS and CDR2 SASEGT. The V and J ends lost 10 bases and 3 bases, in that order; junction bases with no gene match: 9. CDR3 size: 13 residues. In DNA, the CDR3 is TGTGCCATCCAAAAAGGGGACAGCTACGAGCAGTACTTC. It specifies CAIQKGDSYEQYF.

This chain links TRBV28 with TRBJ2-1, with 10 bases identical to TRBD1. V was pared by 6 bases and J by 6 bases, with 11 bases of the junction left unmatched. Germline V gives CDR1 MDHEN, CDR2 SYDVKM. This CDR3 region has 16 residues. CDR3 nucleotides: TGTGCCAGCAGCATTCGAAGGACAGGGGGGATCAATGAGCAGTTCTTC. Its translation is CASSIRRTGGINEQFF. Filled out from reference TRBV28 and TRBJ2-1, the complete variable domain reads DVKVTQSSRYLVKRTGEKVFLECVQDMDHENMFWYRQDPGLGLRLIYFSYDVKMKEKGDIPEGYSVSREKKERFSLILESASTNQTSMYLCASSIRRTGGINEQFFGPGTRLTVL.

The chain has TRBV6-6 and TRBJ1-5; D gene uncertain. V dropped 5 bases and J dropped 5 bases, with 10 bases sitting between them. The germline V gene has CDR1 MNHNY and CDR2 SVGAGI (reference sequence). The CDR3 is 13 amino acids. CDR3 in DNA: TGTGCCAGCAGTAACCCGGGTGATCAGCCCCAGCATTTT. It specifies CASSNPGDQPQHF.

The V and J genes are TRBV5-5 and TRBJ1-5; TRBD1 agrees at 9 bases. The CDR3 runs to 14 residues. Germline trimming cut 2 bases from V and 5 bases from J; bases unmatched to any gene: 2. The germline V gene encodes CDR1 SGHKS and CDR2 YYEKEE (reference sequence). The DNA of the CDR3 is TGTGCCAGCAGCTTTAGGACAGGGGATCAGCCCCAGCATTTT. Translating gives CASSFRTGDQPQHF.

V and J are TRBV10-2 and TRBJ2-7; possibly TRBD2 for D (6 bases). Trimming left V 6 bases short and J 3 bases short, with 15 bases between. In germline, CDR1 is WSHSY, CDR2 SAAADI. The CDR3 extends over 14 amino acids. Here the CDR3 reads CASRVGGALYEQYF. The CDR3 DNA reads as TGCGCCAGCAGAGTAGGAGGGGCCCTCTACGAGCAGTACTTC.

The chain links TRBV20-1 to TRBJ2-5; D remains ambiguous. Germline V gene lookup returns CDR1 DFQATT and CDR2 SNEGSKA (reference sequence). The CDR3 covers 11 residues. V lost 3 bases and J lost 3, with 5 bases in between. CDR3 sequence reads: CSASSEETQYF. CDR3 bases: TGCAGTGCTAGTTCGGAAGAGACCCAGTACTTC.

This sequence joins TRBV15 and TRBJ2-3; TRBD2 aligns across 14 bases. The CDR3 loop spans 16 amino acids. Germline trimming cut 5 bases from V and 6 bases from J; bases unmatched to any gene: 7. Germline V CDR1 and CDR2: LNHNV, YYDKDF (reference sequence). The CDR3 loop is CATSEPRTSGRDTQYF. The CDR3 nucleotides read TGTGCCACCAGCGAACCCCGGACTAGCGGGAGGGATACGCAGTATTTT.

The chain uses TRBV5-1 and TRBJ2-7, with 9 bases identical to TRBD2. The CDR3 has 18 amino acids. Per the germline V gene, CDR1 is SGHRS and CDR2 is YFSETQ. Losses at the gene ends were 4 bases for V and 6 bases for J; bases not matched to a gene: 20. CDR3 in amino acids: CASSQNPSGASFGREQYF. CDR3 in DNA: TGCGCCAGCAGCCAGAACCCTAGCGGGGCTTCGTTCGGTCGCGAGCAGTACTTC.

The chain recombines TRBV10-1 with TRBJ2-3, with a weak D call TRBD1 (5 bases). From germline, CDR1 is WNHNN and CDR2 SYGVQD (reference sequence). V was clipped by 4 bases and J by 1 base, with 9 bases between them. CDR3 length: 14 residues. The CDR3 nucleotides are TGCGCCAGCAGTGTTGACAGAGGCACAGATACGCAGTATTTT. Its protein product is CASSVDRGTDTQYF.

V usage is TRBV6-1 and J usage is TRBJ2-5, with 7 nucleotides matching TRBD1. V was clipped by 0 bases and J by 3 bases; unmatched bases: 4. The CDR3 totals 15 residues. Germline CDR1 MNHNS, CDR2 SASEGT. The CDR3 loop reads CASSEAGTAKETQYF. In DNA form, the CDR3 reads TGTGCCAGCAGTGAAGCTGGGACAGCTAAAGAGACCCAGTACTTC.

This chain uses TRBV2 with TRBJ1-2; TRBD1 might be the D (6 bases). CDR1 and CDR2 from the germline V gene are SNHLY and FYNNEI. Between the trimmed V and J ends, which lost 8 bases and 0 bases, there was a span of 13 bases. The CDR3 is made up of 14 amino acids. For the CDR3, the DNA is TGTGCCAGCCGGGGGGCTCGGACTAACTATGGCTACACCTTC. This gives the protein CASRGARTNYGYTF.

The rearrangement joins TRBV27 to TRBJ2-1; 8 bases are a match to TRBD2. This CDR3 region has 17 residues. After removal of 2 bases from V and 0 bases from J, the junction contained 6 bases not matched to a gene. Germline CDR1 MNHEY, CDR2 SMNVEV (reference sequence). The CDR3 loop is CASSLPWREVSYNEQFF. CDR3 nucleotides: TGTGCCAGCAGTTTACCCTGGCGGGAGGTCTCCTACAATGAGCAGTTCTTC.